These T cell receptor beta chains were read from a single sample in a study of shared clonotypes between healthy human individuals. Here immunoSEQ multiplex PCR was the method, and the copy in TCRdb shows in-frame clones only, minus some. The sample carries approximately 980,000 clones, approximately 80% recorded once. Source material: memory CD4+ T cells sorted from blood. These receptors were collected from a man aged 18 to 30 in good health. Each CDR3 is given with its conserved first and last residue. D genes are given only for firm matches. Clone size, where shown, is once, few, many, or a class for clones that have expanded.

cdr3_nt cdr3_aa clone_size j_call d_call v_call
TGCAGCGTTGAACTCCGGGGGGACGAGCAGTACTTC CSVELRGDEQYF once TRBJ2-7 TRBD2 TRBV29-1
TGCGCCAGCAGCCTCGACAGGGGTAGCGGCTACACCTTC CASSLDRGSGYTF - TRBJ1-2 TRBD1 TRBV4-3
TGTGCCAGCAGCTTGTATTTGAGTTTCAACACTGAAGCTTTCTTT CASSLYLSFNTEAFF - TRBJ1-1 - TRBV5-8
TGCGCCAGCAGCTTTGGACTAGCGGGAGGGCCGAAAGATACGCAGTATTTT CASSFGLAGGPKDTQYF - TRBJ2-3 TRBD2 TRBV5-1
TGTGCCAGCAGCTCGACTAGCGGAAAGGGTGAGCAGTTCTTC CASSSTSGKGEQFF - TRBJ2-1 TRBD2 TRBV11-3
TGTGCCAGCAGCTTAGGCGGACTAGCGGGGGGGCAAGATACGCAGTATTTT CASSLGGLAGGQDTQYF - TRBJ2-3 TRBD2 TRBV11-3
TGCGCCAGCAGGGTAGGGGATTCGGGAAACACCATATATTTT CASRVGDSGNTIYF - TRBJ1-3 - TRBV5-1
TGCAGTGCTCCCGGGGTCTACGAGCAGTACTTC CSAPGVYEQYF - TRBJ2-7 - TRBV20-1
TGTGCCAGCAGCCCCCGAGCGGCGGAGCAGTTCTTC CASSPRAAEQFF - TRBJ2-1 - TRBV7-3
TGCGCCAGCAGCCCGGCCACCCTGAGCGGGGAGCTGTTTTTT CASSPATLSGELFF - TRBJ2-2 - TRBV5-1
TGTGCCAGTAGTGGGCCCCGTGGGGGGACGATGGAGACCCAGTACTTC CASSGPRGGTMETQYF - TRBJ2-5 - TRBV19
TGTGCCAGCTCACCGGGTCAGATTAGCGCCTACGAGCAGTACTTC CASSPGQISAYEQYF - TRBJ2-7 - TRBV18
TGTGCCAGCAACACGGGACTTAGCTCCTACGAGCAGTACTTC CASNTGLSSYEQYF - TRBJ2-7 - TRBV7-2
TGTGCCAGCAAGGAGGGCGGGAGCTCGTACAATGAGCAGTTCTTC CASKEGGSSYNEQFF - TRBJ2-1 TRBD2 TRBV6-5
TGTGCCAGCAGTATGGGACAGGGCGAGACCCAGTACTTC CASSMGQGETQYF once TRBJ2-5 TRBD1 TRBV2
TGTGCCACCCGAGACAGGTCGAGCTCCTATAATTCACCCCTCCACTTT CATRDRSSSYNSPLHF once TRBJ1-6 - TRBV6-6
TGTGCCAGCAGCTTAGGAATAGCGGGAGTTGGTACAGATACGCAGTATTTT CASSLGIAGVGTDTQYF few TRBJ2-3 TRBD2 TRBV11-2
TGTGCCAGCAGTATCCGGGAGGTTGGATCACCCCTCCACTTT CASSIREVGSPLHF - TRBJ1-6 - TRBV6-6
TGTGCCAGCAGCCCCCGACTAGCGGGGGGTGCAGATACGCAGTATTTT CASSPRLAGGADTQYF - TRBJ2-3 TRBD2 TRBV7-9
TGTGCCAGAAGCTCTAAGGGGAGGGCAGAGACCCAGTACTTC CARSSKGRAETQYF few TRBJ2-5 TRBD2 TRBV5-3
TGTGCCAGCAGCTTAGCCTCCCGGGGCAATCAGCCCCAGCATTTT CASSLASRGNQPQHF - TRBJ1-5 - TRBV7-2
TGTGCCAGCAATAGAGCTTGGGCTTACGAGCAGTACTTC CASNRAWAYEQYF - TRBJ2-7 - TRBV28
TGTGCCAGCAGCGTAGGGGGGCAGAACACCGGGGAGCTGTTTTTT CASSVGGQNTGELFF once TRBJ2-2 - TRBV9
TGCAGCGCGGAAGAGGAGTCGGGGGCCAACGTCCTGACTTTC CSAEEESGANVLTF - TRBJ2-6 - TRBV29-1
TGTGCCATCAGTGCGAGGACTAGCGAAGAGACCCAGTACTTC CAISARTSEETQYF - TRBJ2-5 TRBD2 TRBV10-3
TGTGCCAGTACTGGGACTAGCGGGAGGACCAGCTCCTACAATGAGCAGTTCTTC CASTGTSGRTSSYNEQFF - TRBJ2-1 TRBD2 TRBV19
TGTGCCTGGAACCAGGGGTCGAACACTGAAGCTTTCTTT CAWNQGSNTEAFF - TRBJ1-1 - TRBV30
TGTGCCACCAGCAGAGCAGGAAACAATCAGCCCCAGCATTTT CATSRAGNNQPQHF - TRBJ1-5 - TRBV15
TGTGCCAGCAGGACAGGTAACTACGAGCAGTACTTC CASRTGNYEQYF few TRBJ2-7 - TRBV2
TGTGCCAGTAGTATAGATACGAGCACAGATACGCAGTATTTT CASSIDTSTDTQYF - TRBJ2-3 - TRBV19
TGTGCCAGCTCACCAGCAGGGGAGGCCTATGGCTACACCTTC CASSPAGEAYGYTF - TRBJ1-2 - TRBV18
TGTGCCAGCAGCCGCTTGAGGGGGCCTGAAGCTTTCTTT CASSRLRGPEAFF - TRBJ1-1 TRBD1 TRBV7-9
TGTGCCAGCAGTATGGGACAGCGGAACACTGAAGCTTTCTTT CASSMGQRNTEAFF - TRBJ1-1 TRBD1 TRBV6-5
TGTGCCAGCAGTTTAGCGGAGCACTCCTACAATGAGCAGTTCTTC CASSLAEHSYNEQFF - TRBJ2-1 - TRBV6-6
TGTGCCAGCAGCGTAGGAATAGCAACCGGGAGGGGGTCGAACACCGGGGAGCTGTTTTTT CASSVGIATGRGSNTGELFF - TRBJ2-2 TRBD2 TRBV9
TGTGCCAGCAGCTTGGGCCCAAATCAGCCCCAGCATTTT CASSLGPNQPQHF once TRBJ1-5 - TRBV5-6
TGTGCCAGCAGCTTAGATCCGGGGAGGAACAATGAGCAGTTCTTC CASSLDPGRNNEQFF - TRBJ2-1 - TRBV7-9
TGTGCCAGCAGTTTAAATAGAGGGGGGACAGGGTCCTCCAATGAGCAGTTCTTC CASSLNRGGTGSSNEQFF - TRBJ2-1 TRBD1 TRBV27
TGTGCCAGCTGTCCCAGGGAGGCTGCGTCCTACGAGCAGTACTTC CASCPREAASYEQYF - TRBJ2-7 - TRBV11-2
TGCGCCAGCAATTTGGTGTTAGGGTCCACCGGGGAGCTGTTTTTT CASNLVLGSTGELFF - TRBJ2-2 - TRBV5-1
TGTGCCAGCAGTCACATCTACGAGCAGTACTTC CASSHIYEQYF - TRBJ2-7 - TRBV28
TGTGCCAGCAGGGCACGCCAGGGGAGGGGTCAGCCCCAGCATTTT CASRARQGRGQPQHF - TRBJ1-5 - TRBV6-5
TGTGCCTGGAGTCTCCGTGGGGGCAGAACCTTC CAWSLRGGRTF few TRBJ1-2 - TRBV30
TGTGCCAGCTCACCACCGTCCAAACAGCGGGAGCAGTACTTC CASSPPSKQREQYF - TRBJ2-7 - TRBV18
TGTGCCAGCAGCTTAAGCGGACAGGCGAGCGAAAAACTGTTTTTT CASSLSGQASEKLFF - TRBJ1-4 TRBD1 TRBV7-3
TGTGCCAGCAGTTACCTGACAGGGGTTAGCAATCAGCCCCAGCATTTT CASSYLTGVSNQPQHF once TRBJ1-5 TRBD1 TRBV6-5